Listed here are 4 T cell receptor beta chains from one sample, sequenced in a study of blood T cells in healthy people across ages. Primers used in a second PCR of roughly 6 to 12 cycles were a sample-barcoded 5' primer and a J-beta primer mix. TCRdb ran MiXCR on the 5' RACE reads and lists one entry per CDR3 protein. This table has about 1.4 million distinct CDR3 sequences, 59% appearing once. The specimen was blood. The receptor source for this set is a man younger than 35 in good health.

The rearrangement uses TRBV20-1 and TRBJ2-7; tentative D call: TRBD1 (6 bases). Germline V gives CDR1 DFQATT, CDR2 SNEGSKA (reference sequence). The CDR3 consists of 15 residues. The V end was cut by 1 base, the J end by 0 bases, with 13 bases between. For the CDR3, the DNA is TGCAGTGCTAGAGCTTCGCAGGGGAGCTCCTACGAGCAGTACTTC. Translating it yields CSARASQGSSYEQYF.

V is TRBV6-1 and J is TRBJ2-1, with D perhaps matching TRBD2 (5 bases). Germline-derived CDR1 and CDR2 are MNHNS and SASEGT. This CDR3 has 15 amino acids. Trimming removed 6 bases at V and 4 bases at J, with 16 bases between. The CDR3 loop is CASRVPTGNYNEQFF. The CDR3 nucleotides are TGTGCCAGCAGGGTACCTACGGGGAATTACAATGAGCAGTTCTTC.

This chain uses TRBV4-2 with TRBJ2-3, with 8 bases matching TRBD2. Per germline, CDR1 LGHNA and CDR2 YNFKEQ. The CDR3 runs 15 residues. Losses at the gene ends were 4 bases for V and 4 bases for J; bases not matched to a gene: 7. In DNA, the CDR3 is TGTGCCAGCAGCCGAGGACTAGCTGCTGCAGATACGCAGTATTTT. Protein sequence: CASSRGLAAADTQYF.

V gene TRBV7-2 combines with J gene TRBJ2-3; possible D gene TRBD2, 6 bases. Looked up from germline, CDR1 is SGHTA and CDR2 is FQGNSA. The ends were cut back, 4 bases at V and 0 bases at J, with 20 bases in the middle. This CDR3 comprises 18 residues. The CDR3 protein is CASSSPITGRTSTDTQYF. CDR3 sequence (DNA): TGTGCCAGCAGCTCCCCAATAACCGGGAGAACGAGCACAGATACGCAGTATTTT.